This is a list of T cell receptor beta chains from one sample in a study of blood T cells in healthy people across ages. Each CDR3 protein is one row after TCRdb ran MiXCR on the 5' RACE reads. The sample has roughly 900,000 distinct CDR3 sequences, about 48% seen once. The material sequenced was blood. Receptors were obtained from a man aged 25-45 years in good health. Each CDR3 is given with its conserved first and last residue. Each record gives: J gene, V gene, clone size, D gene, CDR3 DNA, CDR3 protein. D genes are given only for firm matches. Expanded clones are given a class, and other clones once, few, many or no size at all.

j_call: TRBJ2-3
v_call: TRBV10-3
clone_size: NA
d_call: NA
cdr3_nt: TGTGCCATCAGTGTTACTAGAACAGATACGCAGTATTTT
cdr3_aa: CAISVTRTDTQYF

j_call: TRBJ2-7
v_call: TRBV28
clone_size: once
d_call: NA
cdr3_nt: TGTGCCAGCAGCCTCCCCGAGACATGGACCTACGAGCAGTACTTC
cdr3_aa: CASSLPETWTYEQYF

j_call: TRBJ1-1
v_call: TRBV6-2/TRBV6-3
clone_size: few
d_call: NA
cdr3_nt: TGTGCCAGCAGTTACGTGCAGGACACTGAAGCTTTCTTT
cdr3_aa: CASSYVQDTEAFF

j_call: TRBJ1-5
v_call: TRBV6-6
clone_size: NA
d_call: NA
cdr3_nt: TGTGCCAGCGTAGGACATATTAGCAATCAGCCCCAGCATTTT
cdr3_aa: CASVGHISNQPQHF

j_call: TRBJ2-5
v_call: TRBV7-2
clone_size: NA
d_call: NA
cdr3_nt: TGTGCCAGCAGCTTACAACCGGTAAAGACCCAGTACTTC
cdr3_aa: CASSLQPVKTQYF

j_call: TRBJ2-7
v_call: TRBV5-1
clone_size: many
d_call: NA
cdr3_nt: TGCGCCAGCAGCTTTAGGGGAAACGAGCAGTACTTC
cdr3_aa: CASSFRGNEQYF

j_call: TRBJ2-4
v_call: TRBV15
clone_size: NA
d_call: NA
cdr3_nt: TGTGCCACCAGCAGAGATGTTGGGGGTTCGGTCATTCAGTACTTC
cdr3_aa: CATSRDVGGSVIQYF

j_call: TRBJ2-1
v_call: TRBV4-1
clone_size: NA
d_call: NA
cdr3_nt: TGCGCCAGCAGCAGGTTCGGTGAGCAGTTCTTC
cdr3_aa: CASSRFGEQFF

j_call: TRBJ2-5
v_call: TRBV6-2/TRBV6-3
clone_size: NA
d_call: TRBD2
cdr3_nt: TGTGCCAGCAGTGATACCGGGACTACCCAAGAGACCCAGTACTTC
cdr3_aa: CASSDTGTTQETQYF

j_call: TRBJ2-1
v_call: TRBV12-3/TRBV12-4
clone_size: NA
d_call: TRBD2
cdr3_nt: TGTGCCGGCAGTTTGCGGGGAGGGTACAATGAGCAGTTCTTC
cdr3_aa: CAGSLRGGYNEQFF

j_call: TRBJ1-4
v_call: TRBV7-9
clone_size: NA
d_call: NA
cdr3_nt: TGTGCCAGCAGCTTAGTTGGACAGCAGAATGAAAAACTGTTTTTT
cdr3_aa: CASSLVGQQNEKLFF

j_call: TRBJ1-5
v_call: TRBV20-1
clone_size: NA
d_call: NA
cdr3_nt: TGCAGCGCGGGATTAGCAGCGAGCAATCAGCCCCAGCATTTT
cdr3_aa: CSAGLAASNQPQHF

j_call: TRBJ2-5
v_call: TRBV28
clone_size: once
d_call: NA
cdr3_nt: TGTGCCAGCAGTTTATTAACTCGCCAAGAGACCCAGTACTTC
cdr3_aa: CASSLLTRQETQYF

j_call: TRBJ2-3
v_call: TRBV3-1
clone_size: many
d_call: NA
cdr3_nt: TGTGCCAGCCCCACGGAGGAGTTCACAGATACGCAGTATTTT
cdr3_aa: CASPTEEFTDTQYF

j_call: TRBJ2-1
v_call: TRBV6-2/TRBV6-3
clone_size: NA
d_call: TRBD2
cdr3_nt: TGTGCCATCGCCGCGAGCGGGAGAGTCGATGAGCAGTTCTTC
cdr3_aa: CAIAASGRVDEQFF

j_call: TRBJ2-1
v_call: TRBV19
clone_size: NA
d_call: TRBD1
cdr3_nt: TGTGCCAGTAGTTTCCTAGGGACAGGGAATAATGAGCAGTTCTTC
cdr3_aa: CASSFLGTGNNEQFF

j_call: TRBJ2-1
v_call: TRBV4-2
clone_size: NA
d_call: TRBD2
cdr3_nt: TGTGCCAGCAGCCAGGAGACTAGCGGGGGCCACAAGGGGCAGTTCTTC
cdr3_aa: CASSQETSGGHKGQFF

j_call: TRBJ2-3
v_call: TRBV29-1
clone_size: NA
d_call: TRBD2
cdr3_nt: TGCAGCGTCGCCGAACTAGCGGGGACGAGTACGCAGTATTTT
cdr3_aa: CSVAELAGTSTQYF

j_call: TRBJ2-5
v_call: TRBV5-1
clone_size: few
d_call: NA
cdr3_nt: TGCGCCAGCAGCAACCAAGGGGCCGAGACCCAGTACTTC
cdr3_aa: CASSNQGAETQYF

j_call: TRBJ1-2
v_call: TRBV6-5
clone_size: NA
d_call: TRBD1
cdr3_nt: TGTGCCAGTAGTGCCGGGACAGGGGGCTTCGGCTACACCTTC
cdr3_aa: CASSAGTGGFGYTF

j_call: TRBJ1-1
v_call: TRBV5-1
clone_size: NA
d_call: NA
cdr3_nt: TGCGCCAGCAGCTTGGAACTCCTGAACACTGAAGCTTTCTTT
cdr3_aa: CASSLELLNTEAFF

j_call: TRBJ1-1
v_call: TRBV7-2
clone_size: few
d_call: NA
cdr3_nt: TGTGCCAGCAGCTTACTGGTGAACACTGAAGCTTTCTTT
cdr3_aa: CASSLLVNTEAFF

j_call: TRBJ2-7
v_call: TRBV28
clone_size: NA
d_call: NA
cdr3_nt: TGTACCAGCAGTTTGGTAAGAGGGGGATCTCTCTACGAGCAGTACTTC
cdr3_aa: CTSSLVRGGSLYEQYF

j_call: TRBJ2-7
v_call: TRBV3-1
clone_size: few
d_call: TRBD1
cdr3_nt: TGTGCCAGCAGCCGTACCTTACCGGGACAGAGAAGGTACGAGCAGTACTTC
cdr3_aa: CASSRTLPGQRRYEQYF

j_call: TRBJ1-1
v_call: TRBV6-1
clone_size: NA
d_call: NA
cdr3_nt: TGTGCCAGCCGAACCCACGGAGAGAACACTGAAGCTTTCTTT
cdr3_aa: CASRTHGENTEAFF

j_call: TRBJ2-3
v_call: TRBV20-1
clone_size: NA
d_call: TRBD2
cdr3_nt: TGCAGTGCTCCCGGGAGCGGGGGGGCCCATACGCAGTATTTT
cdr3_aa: CSAPGSGGAHTQYF

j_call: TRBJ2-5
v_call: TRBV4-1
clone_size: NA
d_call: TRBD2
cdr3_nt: TGCGCCAGCAGCCGAGGAGGACTAGCGGGGTTGGCCTACAATGAGCAGTACTTC
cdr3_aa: CASSRGGLAGLAYNEQYF

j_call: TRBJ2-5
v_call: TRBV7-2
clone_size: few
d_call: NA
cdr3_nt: TGTGCCAGCAGCTCGGACATGGGGACCCAGTACTTC
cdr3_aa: CASSSDMGTQYF

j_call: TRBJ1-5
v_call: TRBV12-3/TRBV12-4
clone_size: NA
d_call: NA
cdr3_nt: TGTGCCAGCAGTTTACAGGGTTTCAATCAGCCCCAGCATTTT
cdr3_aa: CASSLQGFNQPQHF

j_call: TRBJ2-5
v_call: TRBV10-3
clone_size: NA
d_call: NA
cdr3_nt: TGTGCCATCAGTGACGGGGTGGGGGAGCAGTACTTC
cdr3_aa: CAISDGVGEQYF

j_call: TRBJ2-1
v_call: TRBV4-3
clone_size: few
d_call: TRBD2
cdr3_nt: TGCGCCAGCAGCCGAGGGACTAGCAGTAATGAGCAGTTCTTC
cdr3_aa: CASSRGTSSNEQFF

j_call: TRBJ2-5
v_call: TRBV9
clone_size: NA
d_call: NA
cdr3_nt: TGTGCCAGCAGCCCCCGCGTGGATGAGACCCAGTACTTC
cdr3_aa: CASSPRVDETQYF

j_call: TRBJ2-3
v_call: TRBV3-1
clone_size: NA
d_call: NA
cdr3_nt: TGTGCCAGCAGCCAAGCCCAGGGTGTTACGGATACGCAGTATTTT
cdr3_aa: CASSQAQGVTDTQYF

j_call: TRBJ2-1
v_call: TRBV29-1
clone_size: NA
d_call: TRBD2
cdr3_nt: TGCAGCGTTGTCAGCGGGGGCTCCTACAATGAGCAGTTCTTC
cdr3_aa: CSVVSGGSYNEQFF

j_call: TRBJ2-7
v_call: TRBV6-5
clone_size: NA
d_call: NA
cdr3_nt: TGTGCCAGCAGATACAGTATCTCAGGGTCCTACGAGCAGTACTTC
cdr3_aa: CASRYSISGSYEQYF

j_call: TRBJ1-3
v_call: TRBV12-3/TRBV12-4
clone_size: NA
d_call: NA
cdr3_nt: TGTGCCAGCACGGTGAACTCTGGAAACACCATATATTTT
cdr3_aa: CASTVNSGNTIYF

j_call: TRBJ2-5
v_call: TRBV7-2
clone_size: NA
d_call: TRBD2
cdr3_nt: TGTGCCAGCAGCCCTGGGGGGACGGGGGGAGAGACCCAGTACTTC
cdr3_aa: CASSPGGTGGETQYF

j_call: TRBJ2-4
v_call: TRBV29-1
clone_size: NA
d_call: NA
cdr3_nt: TGCAGCGTCTGGAGAGGTGCCAAAAACATTCAGTACTTC
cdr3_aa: CSVWRGAKNIQYF

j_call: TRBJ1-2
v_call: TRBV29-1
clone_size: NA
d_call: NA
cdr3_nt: TGCAGCGTTGATTCTGGGTCGGCACCCTATGGCTACACCTTC
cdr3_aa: CSVDSGSAPYGYTF

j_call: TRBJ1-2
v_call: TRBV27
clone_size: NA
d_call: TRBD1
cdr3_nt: TGTGCCAGCAGTCTACAGGGGGCTCGGCAGGGCTACACCTTC
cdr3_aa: CASSLQGARQGYTF

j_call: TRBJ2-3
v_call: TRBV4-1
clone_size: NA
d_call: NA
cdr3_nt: TGCGCCAGCAGCCACGGCGGGGGCAGGGGGTACACAGATACGCAGTATTTT
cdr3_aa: CASSHGGGRGYTDTQYF